Listed below are T cell receptor beta chains from one sample, sequenced in a study of blood T cell repertoires in COVID-19. The protocol was immunoSEQ multiplex PCR, while the TCRdb copy is restricted to in-frame clones and leaves out a portion. The data hold under 300,000 clones, with roughly 88% observed a single time. Material for sequencing was PBMCs or T cells enriched from blood (not recorded which). The receptor set was obtained from a woman aged 40 to 50 with acute COVID-19. Each CDR3 is given with its conserved first and last residue. Fields, in order: V gene, J gene, CDR3 protein.

TRBV7-2	TRBJ1-5	CASSSGTGNQPQHF
TRBV6-1	TRBJ1-1	CASSERGPEAFF
TRBV9	TRBJ1-6	CASSVVGTGNSPLHF
TRBV7-2	TRBJ2-1	CASSSQRGRLDNEQFF
TRBV6-2/TRBV6-3	TRBJ2-7	CASSQTRTTGYEQYF
TRBV6-5	TRBJ2-1	CASNLAGAAYNEQFF
TRBV19	TRBJ2-5	CASSQQGAQETQYF
TRBV7-9	TRBJ1-6	CASSLRGSDSYNSPLHF
TRBV6-4	TRBJ1-2	CASRPGQGALGYTF
TRBV19	TRBJ1-5	CASSPDSVVSNQPQHF
TRBV5-6	TRBJ1-5	CASSEGQWVQPQHF
TRBV11-3	TRBJ1-1	CASSQGANTEAFF
TRBV12-3/TRBV12-4	TRBJ2-2	CASSAGPTGELFF
TRBV7-9	TRBJ2-2	CASSLPRGGVGELFF
TRBV24-1	TRBJ2-1	CATSDPGLVPYNEQFF
TRBV6-2/TRBV6-3	TRBJ2-5	CASSYSSGRGETQYF
TRBV12-5	TRBJ1-2	CASGLDTSGYGYTF
TRBV30	TRBJ1-2	CAWSVLGTHYGYTF
TRBV7-2	TRBJ2-2	CASRDRTNTGELFF
TRBV4-3	TRBJ1-2	CASSQDRGNYGYTF
TRBV29-1	TRBJ1-1	CSVEDLYAGLEAFF
TRBV27	TRBJ1-2	CASKAQGVYGYTF
TRBV30	TRBJ1-5	CAWSEGVNQPQHF
TRBV6-5	TRBJ1-3	CASAQQNSGNTIYF
TRBV11-3	TRBJ2-1	CASSPRPGYNEQFF
TRBV20-1	TRBJ2-1	CSASQLAGVSNNEQFF
TRBV3-1/TRBV3-2	TRBJ1-2	CASSQDTPLFNYGYTF
TRBV5-4	TRBJ1-1	CASSSRDSGSEAFF
TRBV7-2	TRBJ2-2	CASSSRTGNTGELFF
TRBV18	TRBJ2-1	CASSPERGSSYNEQFF
TRBV4-2	TRBJ2-1	CASSQVRAGNEQFF
TRBV9	TRBJ1-4	CASSVDRGGREKLFF
TRBV2	TRBJ1-3	CASRPWDGSSGNTIYF
TRBV15	TRBJ1-5	CATTGGGNQPQHF
TRBV2	TRBJ1-2	CASSVLQGGYTF
TRBV11-2	TRBJ2-2	CASRRWGGNTGELFF
TRBV2	TRBJ2-7	CASLWDSSYEQYF
TRBV19	TRBJ2-2	CASKVLAGGNTGELFF
TRBV18	TRBJ1-1	CASSPQGGEAFF
TRBV11-2	TRBJ1-1	CASSLRTGSFEQYAEAFF
TRBV5-1	TRBJ2-7	CASSLQEISYEQYF
TRBV5-1	TRBJ1-2	CASAGTGYYGYTF
TRBV3-1/TRBV3-2	TRBJ1-1	CATTGSGTEAFF
TRBV24-1	TRBJ1-2	CATRPGENYGYTF
TRBV2	TRBJ2-2	CASRAYTGVGTGELFF
TRBV19	TRBJ2-3	CASNSGSGTDTQYF
TRBV7-2	TRBJ2-3	CASRLAGSTDTQYF
TRBV19	TRBJ2-5	CASSTTGGGETQYF
TRBV6-5	TRBJ2-7	CASSPGTGGYEEQYF
TRBV5-1	TRBJ1-1	CASSVDRSNTEAFF
TRBV13	TRBJ1-4	CASSAGTGGAEKLFF
TRBV3-1/TRBV3-2	TRBJ2-2	CASSISGLDTGELFF
TRBV9	TRBJ1-2	CASSPQGAGGYTF
TRBV7-6	TRBJ1-2	CASSLSAGPLYGYTF
TRBV10-2	TRBJ2-1	CASSLIPGSDRNEQFF